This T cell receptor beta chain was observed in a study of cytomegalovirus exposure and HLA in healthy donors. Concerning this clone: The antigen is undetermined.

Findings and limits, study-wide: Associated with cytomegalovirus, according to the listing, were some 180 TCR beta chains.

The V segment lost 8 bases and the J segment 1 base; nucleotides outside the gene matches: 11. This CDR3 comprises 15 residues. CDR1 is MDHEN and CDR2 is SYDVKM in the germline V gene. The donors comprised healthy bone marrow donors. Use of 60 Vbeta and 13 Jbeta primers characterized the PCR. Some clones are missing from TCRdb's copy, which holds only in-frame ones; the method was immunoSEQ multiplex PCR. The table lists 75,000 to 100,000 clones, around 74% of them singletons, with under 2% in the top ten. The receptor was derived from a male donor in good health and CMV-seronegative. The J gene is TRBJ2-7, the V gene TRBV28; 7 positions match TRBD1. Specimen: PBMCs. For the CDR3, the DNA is TGTGCCAGCGGCTTGCGGACAGGATATTCCTACGAGCAGTACTTC. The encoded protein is CASGLRTGYSYEQYF.